The next 6 T cell receptor beta chains were all read from a single sample in a study of T cells in Graves' hyperthyroidism and ophthalmopathy. Amplified regions were TCR beta CDR3 sequences from RNA transcripts. The HTBI primer set served for first-round RT-PCR of the TCR CDR3. TCRdb independently ran MiXCR on the multiplex PCR reads; one entry per CDR3 protein. The sample records 94,000 or so distinct CDR3 sequences, roughly 49% being singletons. Sequencing input: blood. These receptors originate from a woman between 35 and 50 years old with Graves' hyperthyroidism.

This clonotype was seen many times. V and J are TRBV2 and TRBJ2-7; D is tentatively TRBD1 or TRBD2 (5 bases each). This CDR3 has 13 residues. Looked up from germline, CDR1 is SNHLY and CDR2 is FYNNEI. V lost 5 bases, J lost 12 bases, and 20 bases lay in between. The CDR3: CASSSDGGGVGYF. CDR3 DNA: TGTGCCAGCAGTTCGGACGGTGGGGGAGTGGGGTACTTC. The variable domain in full, with the rest retrieved from reference TRBV2 and TRBJ2-7, is EPEVTQTPSHQVTQMGQEVILRCVPISNHLYFYWYRQILGQKVEFLVSFYNNEISEKSEIFDDQFSVERPDGSNFTLKIRSTKLEDSAMYFCASSSDGGGVGYFGPGTRLTVT.

The chain is built from TRBV7-3 and TRBJ2-2; 9 bases match TRBD2. With 10 bases clipped from V and 5 bases from J, the junction kept 5 bases outside the gene matches. Germline CDR1 is SGHTA and CDR2 is FQGTGA. The CDR3 length is 13 residues. CDR3 in DNA: TGTGCCAAACTTAGCGGGAGAACCGGGGAGCTGTTTTTT. Protein product: CAKLSGRTGELFF.

This clonotype was detected many times. The rearrangement joins TRBV14 to TRBJ2-7; a possible D gene is TRBD1 (5 bases). The CDR3 consists of 15 residues. V gave up 0 bases and J gave up 3 bases, with 12 bases separating them. Per the germline V gene, CDR1 is SGHDN and CDR2 is FVKESK. CDR3 DNA: TGTGCCAGCAGCCAAGACGTCGGACACCTCTACGAGCAGTACTTC. It translates to CASSQDVGHLYEQYF.

CDR3: CASSLGWRGGGYTF. The CDR3 nucleotides read TGTGCCAGCAGCTTAGGATGGAGAGGTGGAGGCTACACCTTC. The J gene is TRBJ1-2, the V gene TRBV7-8, with D unresolved. Germline lookup yields CDR1 SGHVS and CDR2 FQNEAQ. CDR3 size: 14 residues. V lost 1 base, J lost 8 bases, and 14 bases lay in between.

The sample holds many counts of this clonotype. The chain has TRBV20-1 and TRBJ1-5, with TRBD1 as a possible D gene (5 bases). The CDR3 is 15 amino acids. Trimming removed 2 bases from V and 0 bases from J, with 11 bases in between. Germline V CDR1 and CDR2: DFQATT, SNEGSKA (reference sequence). CDR3 amino acids: CSARSGGRSNQPQHF. The CDR3 bases are TGCAGTGCTAGATCCGGGGGTCGTAGCAATCAGCCCCAGCATTTT.

This clonotype was seen a few times. The chain joins TRBV29-1 to TRBJ2-7; D may be TRBD1 (5 bases). The CDR3 has 11 residues. Germline V lookup: CDR1 SQVTM, CDR2 ANQGSEA. The V end lost 8 bases, the J end lost 3 bases, and 11 bases lay between the germline ends. The DNA of the CDR3 is TGCAGCCTCACAGGCCACTACGAGCAGTACTTC. It encodes CSLTGHYEQYF.